Presented here are 14 T cell receptor beta chains from one specimen sequenced in a study of read filtering for tumor transcriptome and immune sequencing. This library used 300 to 500 ng RNA and molecular barcoded adaptors spanning alpha/delta and beta/gamma chains. MiXCR, run by TCRdb on the reads, gives a single entry per CDR3 protein. The sample lists approximately 61,000 distinct CDR3 sequences; roughly 19% were seen once. The sample consisted of a population of CD138-negative cells sorted from bone marrow. The receptor source for this set is a donor aged 40 or older with multiple myeloma.

In this sample, this clonotype turned up a few times. The rearrangement uses TRBV7-2 and TRBJ1-3, with unresolved D. Trimming cost V 4 bases and J 2 bases, with 9 bases left between them. Germline assignment: CDR1 SGHTA and CDR2 FQGNSA. The CDR3 has 14 amino acids. The CDR3 sequence: CASSSLGTGNTIYF. The CDR3 DNA sequence: TGTGCCAGCAGCTCCCTGGGAACTGGAAACACCATATATTTT.

In its sample, this clonotype was seen many times. The chain uses TRBV5-1 and TRBJ1-1, with TRBD1 identical over 10 bases. The length of the CDR3 is 18 residues. From germline, CDR1 is SGHRS and CDR2 YFSETQ. V lost 4 bases and J lost 5; bases outside the gene matches: 17. DNA of the CDR3: TGCGCCAGCAGCCGTCAACTCCGGACAGGGGGAGATGGGACTGAAGCTTTCTTT. It specifies CASSRQLRTGGDGTEAFF.

This clonotype has at least ten counts. The chain carries TRBV20-1 and TRBJ2-5; TRBD2 matches at 13 bases. In germline, CDR1 is DFQATT, CDR2 SNEGSKA (reference sequence). V shed 5 bases and J 1 base; nucleotides not matched to a gene: 4. The CDR3 length is 15 residues. For the CDR3, the DNA is TGCAGTGCTCCTCGGACTAGCGGGAGCCAAGAGACCCAGTACTTC. Translating gives CSAPRTSGSQETQYF.

This clonotype occurred many times. The CDR3 region has the DNA TGTGCCAGCAGCCCGACTTTAGAGAGCACAGATACGCAGTATTTT. As protein: CASSPTLESTDTQYF. The gene calls are TRBV13 and TRBJ2-3; the D is unclear. The CDR3 length is 15 residues. Between the trimmed V and J ends, which lost 5 bases and 0 bases, there was a span of 12 bases. Germline lookup yields CDR1 PRHDT and CDR2 FYEKMQ (reference sequence).

A note on this clonotype: A read error may be the cause here, since a much bigger clone is one base away. The V call is TRBV7-6, the J call TRBJ1-5; 10 bases fit TRBD1. Looked up from germline, CDR1 is SGHVS and CDR2 is FNYEAQ. The CDR3 runs 17 residues. The CDR3 DNA sequence: TGTGCCACCAGCTTAGGTGTTTGGGGGACAGGGGAGGGTACCCAGCATTTT. The encoded protein is CATSLGVWGTGEGTQHF.

Ten or more counts support this clonotype. The chain joins TRBV12-5 to TRBJ2-3; 11 bases map to TRBD2. The CDR3 is made up of 16 amino acids. The trim removed 1 base at V and 3 bases at J, leaving 3 bases unmatched. CDR1 LGHNT and CDR2 FRNRAP come from the germline V gene. CDR3 loop: CASGLGASGRTDTQYF. CDR3 sequence (DNA): TGTGCTAGTGGTTTGGGGGCTAGCGGGAGGACAGATACGCAGTATTTT.

This clonotype was counted many times. The chain is built from TRBV7-9 and TRBJ2-7, with D perhaps TRBD2 (5 bases). Germline CDR1 SEHNR, CDR2 FQNEAQ (reference sequence). The V and J ends lost 4 bases and 3 bases respectively, with 7 bases between them. This CDR3 contains 12 residues. CDR3 coding DNA: TGTGCCAGCAGCTACGGGGTCTACGAGCAGTACTTC. It specifies CASSYGVYEQYF.

By share, this clonotype ranks as medium-sized. The chain uses TRBV29-1 and TRBJ2-1; 7 bases align to TRBD2. Germline assignment: CDR1 SQVTM and CDR2 ANQGSEA. CDR3 length: 13 amino acids. With V trimmed by 4 bases and J by 9 bases, 9 bases remained unmatched. CDR3 residues: CSVAQREVSEQFF. CDR3 nucleotides: TGCAGCGTTGCCCAGCGGGAAGTAAGTGAGCAGTTCTTC.

This clonotype was detected many times. This chain links TRBV12-3 or TRBV12-4 with TRBJ2-1; 8 nucleotides align to TRBD2. J gave up 4 bases and V 3 bases, and 5 bases lay outside the gene matches. The CDR3 has 15 amino acids. Here the CDR3 DNA reads TGTGCCAGCAGTTTTTGGGTAGCGGGATACAATGAGCAGTTCTTC. It is translated as CASSFWVAGYNEQFF.

This clonotype was detected many times. The chain employs TRBV4-1 and TRBJ2-5, with TRBD1 matching 10 bases. V dropped 1 base and J dropped 4; count of bases not matched to a gene: 9. Germline CDR1 is MGHRA and CDR2 is YSYEKL. CDR3 length: 17 residues. In DNA form, the CDR3 reads TGCGCCAGCAGCCAAGGGGACCCGGGACAGGGGCGAGAGACCCAGTACTTC. Translated, it gives CASSQGDPGQGRETQYF.

This clonotype was counted ten times or more. This chain links TRBV5-1 with TRBJ2-3; TRBD2 is a possible D gene (6 bases). This CDR3 spans 13 amino acids. Germline lookup yields CDR1 SGHRS and CDR2 YFSETQ. The V end lost 7 bases, the J end lost 6 bases, and 15 bases lay between the germline ends. As DNA, the CDR3 is TGCGCCAGCTGCATCGGGGGTCAGGATACGCAGTATTTT. Residues: CASCIGGQDTQYF.

This clonotype was seen many times. V usage is TRBV2 and J usage is TRBJ2-1; 11 nucleotides align to TRBD2. J was trimmed by 0 bases and V by 6 bases; bases with no gene match: 4. This CDR3 has 16 residues. Germline V gives CDR1 SNHLY, CDR2 FYNNEI. The CDR3 nucleotides are TGTGCCAGCAGAAGACTAGCGGGGCGCTCCTACAATGAGCAGTTCTTC. This gives the protein CASRRLAGRSYNEQFF.

This clonotype was counted many times. The J gene is TRBJ2-3, the V gene TRBV11-2; D is ambiguous. The ends were cut back, 0 bases at V and 9 bases at J, with 10 bases in the middle. This CDR3 is 13 amino acids long. In germline, CDR1 is SGHAT, CDR2 FQNNGV. CDR3: CASSLDRDDTQYF. CDR3 DNA sequence: TGTGCCAGCAGCTTAGATAGGGATGACACGCAGTATTTT.

V gene TRBV7-3 combines with J gene TRBJ2-1; 11 bases are shared with TRBD2. V was clipped by 8 bases and J by 6 bases; unmatched bases: 0. The CDR3 covers 12 residues. The germline CDR1 and CDR2 sequences are SGHTA and FQGTGA. CDR3 residues: CASGTSGNEQFF. In DNA form, the CDR3 reads TGTGCCAGCGGGACTAGCGGCAATGAGCAGTTCTTC.